This TCR beta chain was found in a study of long-term antiretroviral therapy in people with HIV. It was version v3.0 of the immunoSEQ assay that was run at survey level. Produced via immunoSEQ multiplex PCR; TCRdb's table is partial and in-frame only. The sample has 23,000 or so clones, 76% seen once; the top ten hold more than 4%. A note on this clone: What it binds is unknown.

Broader study findings: The study found that diversity rose after ART but stayed below transplant donor controls. ART adherence, viral resistance and therapy changes went unrecorded. Drawn between 2004 and 2017, the blood was possibly obtained under older ART regimens. Clones that had undergone expansion before ART prevailed in the repertoire throughout all time points.

V lost 1 base to trimming and J lost 5 bases, with 10 bases between them. Germline V gene sequence: CDR1 LGHNA, CDR2 YNFKEQ. This CDR3 region has 14 residues. The chain employs TRBV4-2 and TRBJ2-3; tentatively, D is TRBD1 (5 bases). The receptor's source is a woman aged 40 to 50 with HIV. The material sequenced was unsorted PBMCs, taken 0.5 years after starting antiretroviral therapy. The CDR3 region is CASSQGGTGDTQYF. DNA of the CDR3: TGTGCCAGCAGCCAAGGGGGAACAGGAGATACGCAGTATTTT.